The clone carrying this T cell receptor (beta chain) has ten or more counts. The antigen remains undetermined. This record belongs to a study of human T cells and chemical hapten exposure. The V gene's germline CDR1 is SEHNR and CDR2 FQNEAQ (reference sequence). CDR3 length: 17 amino acids. Unmatched junction bases numbered 8, after V lost 4 bases and J lost 0 bases. What the library attached to individual cDNA molecules were unique molecular identifiers. TCRdb processed the RACE reads anew with MiXCR; each CDR3 protein has one entry. The sample includes 27,000 or so distinct CDR3 sequences, approximately 9% seen only once; the top ten take about 7%. The study's findings and limits: Since the donors had alopecia, their immune response may not be the same as that of healthy people. Expanded TCRs formed significantly more large CDR3 similarity clusters than controls.

Time point noted: patch test 2, 6 weeks after DPC sensitization. Treatment given: therapeutic diphenylcyclopropenone sensitization with weekly scalp DPC. This rearrangement joins TRBV7-9 to TRBJ1-4; 7 bases map to TRBD1. Sequences were derived from whole blood, sampled in connection with sensitization to the hapten diphenylcyclopropenone (DPC). This TCR derives from a man aged 25-45 years with alopecia areata. Some clones in this sample may be carry-over from other donors' samples. CDR3 sequence (DNA): TGTGCCAGCAGCTCCCTCCGACAGGGCCCAACTAATGAAAAACTGTTTTTT. Amino acid sequence: CASSSLRQGPTNEKLFF.